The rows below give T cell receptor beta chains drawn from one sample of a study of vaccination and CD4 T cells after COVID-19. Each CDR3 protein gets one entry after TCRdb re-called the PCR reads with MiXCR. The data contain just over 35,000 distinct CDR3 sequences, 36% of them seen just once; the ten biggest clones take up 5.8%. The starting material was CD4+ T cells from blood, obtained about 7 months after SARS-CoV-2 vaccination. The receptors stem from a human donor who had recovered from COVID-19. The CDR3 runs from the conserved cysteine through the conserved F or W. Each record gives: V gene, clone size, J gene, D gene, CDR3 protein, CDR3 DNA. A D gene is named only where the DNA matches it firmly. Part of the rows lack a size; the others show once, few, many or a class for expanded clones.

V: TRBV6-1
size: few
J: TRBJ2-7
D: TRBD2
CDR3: CASLAGAYEQYF
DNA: TGTGCCAGTCTAGCGGGAGCCTACGAGCAGTACTTC

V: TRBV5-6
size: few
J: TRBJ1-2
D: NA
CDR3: CASSLGAGSGYTF
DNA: TGTGCCAGCAGCTTGGGGGCAGGGTCTGGCTACACCTTC

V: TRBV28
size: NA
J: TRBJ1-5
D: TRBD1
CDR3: CASVTGGAFYQPQHF
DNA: TGTGCCAGCGTTACAGGGGGCGCTTTCTATCAGCCCCAGCATTTT

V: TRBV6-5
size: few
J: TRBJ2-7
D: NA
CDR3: CASSYPTTWGAKNEQYF
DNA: TGTGCCAGCAGTTACCCGACCACCTGGGGGGCGAAAAACGAGCAGTACTTC

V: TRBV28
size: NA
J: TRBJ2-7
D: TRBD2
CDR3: CAARVGGGQTYEQYF
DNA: TGTGCCGCCCGCGTCGGCGGGGGTCAAACCTACGAGCAGTACTTC

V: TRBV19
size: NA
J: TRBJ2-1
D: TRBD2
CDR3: CASSWSGISYNEQFF
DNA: TGTGCCAGTAGTTGGAGCGGGATCTCCTACAATGAGCAGTTCTTC

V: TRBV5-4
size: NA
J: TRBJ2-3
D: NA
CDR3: CASSAARPGRTDTQYF
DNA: TGTGCCAGCAGCGCGGCGAGACCGGGTCGCACAGATACGCAGTATTTT

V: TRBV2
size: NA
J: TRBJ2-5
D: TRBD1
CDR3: CASSGTGEETQYF
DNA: TGTGCCAGCAGTGGGACAGGGGAGGAGACCCAGTACTTC

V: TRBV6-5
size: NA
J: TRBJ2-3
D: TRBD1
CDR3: CASSYRDRGDKDTQYF
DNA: TGTGCCAGCAGTTACCGGGACAGGGGAGACAAAGATACGCAGTATTTT

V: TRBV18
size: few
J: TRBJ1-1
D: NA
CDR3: CASSPSDAGTEAFF
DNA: TGTGCCAGCTCACCTTCGGACGCCGGGACTGAAGCTTTCTTT

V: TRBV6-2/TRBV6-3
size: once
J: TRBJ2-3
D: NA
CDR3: CASRGTSTDTQYF
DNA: TGTGCCAGCAGAGGAACTAGCACAGATACGCAGTATTTT

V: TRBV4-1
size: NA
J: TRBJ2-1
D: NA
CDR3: CASSLTGTYEQFF
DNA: TGCGCCAGCAGCCTGACCGGGACCTATGAGCAGTTCTTC

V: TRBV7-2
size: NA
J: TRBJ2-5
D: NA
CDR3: CASSPHRETETQYF
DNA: TGTGCCAGCAGCCCCCACCGGGAGACGGAGACCCAGTACTTC

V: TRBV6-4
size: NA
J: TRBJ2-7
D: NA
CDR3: CASSDARDRSYEQYF
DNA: TGTGCCAGCAGTGACGCCCGGGACCGATCCTACGAGCAGTACTTC

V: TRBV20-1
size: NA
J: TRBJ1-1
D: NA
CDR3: CSADGDTEAFF
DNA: TGCAGTGCTGACGGGGACACTGAAGCTTTCTTT

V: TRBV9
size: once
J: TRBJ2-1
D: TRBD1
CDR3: CASSIGTGGASNEQFF
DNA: TGTGCCAGCAGCATAGGGACAGGGGGCGCTTCGAATGAGCAGTTCTTC

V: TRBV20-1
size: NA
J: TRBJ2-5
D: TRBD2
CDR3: CSAGRGLADKETQYF
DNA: TGCAGTGCTGGAAGGGGACTAGCGGACAAAGAGACCCAGTACTTC

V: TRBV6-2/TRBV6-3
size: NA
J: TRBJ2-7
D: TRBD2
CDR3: CASGDYGGEGEQYF
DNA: TGTGCCTCGGGGGACTATGGGGGTGAGGGCGAGCAGTACTTC

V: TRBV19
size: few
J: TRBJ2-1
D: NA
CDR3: CASSPTFGTDGNEQFF
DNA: TGTGCCAGTAGTCCGACCTTCGGGACTGATGGTAATGAGCAGTTCTTC

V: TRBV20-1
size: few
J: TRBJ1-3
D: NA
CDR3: CSASTAGNTIYF
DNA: TGCAGTGCTAGCACTGCTGGAAACACCATATATTTT

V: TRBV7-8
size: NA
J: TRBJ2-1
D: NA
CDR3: CASSLVGALNNEQFF
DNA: TGTGCCAGCAGCTTAGTTGGAGCCCTTAACAATGAGCAGTTCTTC

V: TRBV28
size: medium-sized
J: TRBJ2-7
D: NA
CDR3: CASRDTGEQYF
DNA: TGTGCCAGCAGGGATACAGGCGAGCAGTACTTC

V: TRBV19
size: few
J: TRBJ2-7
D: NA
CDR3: CASSPRQVHYEQYF
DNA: TGTGCCAGTAGTCCTCGACAGGTCCACTACGAGCAGTACTTC

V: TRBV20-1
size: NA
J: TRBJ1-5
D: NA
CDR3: CSARTGAQPQHF
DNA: TGCAGTGCTAGGACCGGAGCTCAGCCCCAGCATTTT

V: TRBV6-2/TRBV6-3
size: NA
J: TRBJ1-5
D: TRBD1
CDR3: CASRDRGWRDTNQPQHF
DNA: TGTGCCAGCCGGGACAGGGGTTGGAGGGATACCAATCAGCCCCAGCATTTT

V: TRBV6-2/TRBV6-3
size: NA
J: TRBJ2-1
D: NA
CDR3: CASTSGWVSYNEQFF
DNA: TGTGCCAGCACCTCTGGCTGGGTATCCTACAATGAGCAGTTCTTC

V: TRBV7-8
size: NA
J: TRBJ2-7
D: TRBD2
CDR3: CASSLGAGEHYEQYF
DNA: TGTGCCAGCAGCTTAGGGGCGGGAGAACACTACGAGCAGTACTTC

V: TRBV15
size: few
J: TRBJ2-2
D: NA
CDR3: CATSRPPTSASNTGELFF
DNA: TGTGCCACCAGCAGGCCCCCCACTAGTGCCTCGAACACCGGGGAGCTGTTTTTT

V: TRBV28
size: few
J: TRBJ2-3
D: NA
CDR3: CASSPPGRGSADTQYF
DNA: TGTGCCAGCAGTCCGCCGGGCAGGGGCAGCGCAGATACGCAGTATTTT

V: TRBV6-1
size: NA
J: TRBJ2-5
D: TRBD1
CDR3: CASSRDRGLGTQYF
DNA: TGTGCCAGCAGTCGGGACAGGGGGCTGGGGACCCAGTACTTC

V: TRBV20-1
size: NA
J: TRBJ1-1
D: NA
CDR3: CRAPQGLGTEAFF
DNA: TGCAGGGCCCCGCAGGGTCTGGGCACTGAAGCTTTCTTT

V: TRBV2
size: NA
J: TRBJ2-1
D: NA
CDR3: CASGLTADNEQFF
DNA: TGTGCCAGCGGTTTAACCGCCGACAATGAGCAGTTCTTC

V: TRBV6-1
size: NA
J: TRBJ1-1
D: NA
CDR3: CASSEGIMNTEAFF
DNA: TGTGCCAGCAGTGAAGGTATAATGAACACTGAAGCTTTCTTT

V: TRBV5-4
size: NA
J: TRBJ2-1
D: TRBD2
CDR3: CASSGKAGASYNEQFF
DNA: TGTGCCAGCAGCGGAAAAGCGGGAGCCTCCTACAATGAGCAGTTCTTC

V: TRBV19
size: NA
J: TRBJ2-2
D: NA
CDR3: CASTNPGTGGGELFF
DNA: TGTGCCAGTACTAACCCTGGGACTGGGGGCGGGGAGCTGTTTTTT

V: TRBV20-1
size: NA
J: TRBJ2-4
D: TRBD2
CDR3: CSAQGLADTKNIQYF
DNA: TGCAGTGCACAGGGACTAGCGGACACAAAAAACATTCAGTACTTC

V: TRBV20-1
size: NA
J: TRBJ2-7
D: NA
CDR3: CSAKPQGYEQYF
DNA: TGCAGTGCTAAGCCCCAAGGCTACGAGCAGTACTTC

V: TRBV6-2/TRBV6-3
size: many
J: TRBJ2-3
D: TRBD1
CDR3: CAAGTGETDTQYF
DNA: TGTGCCGCCGGGACAGGGGAAACAGATACGCAGTATTTT

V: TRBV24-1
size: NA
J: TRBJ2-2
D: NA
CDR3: CATAGQVNTGELFF
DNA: TGTGCCACCGCTGGTCAGGTGAACACCGGGGAGCTGTTTTTT

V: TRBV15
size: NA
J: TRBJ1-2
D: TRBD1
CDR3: CATSRGGQGVWGYTF
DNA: TGTGCCACCAGCAGAGGTGGACAGGGGGTTTGGGGCTACACCTTC

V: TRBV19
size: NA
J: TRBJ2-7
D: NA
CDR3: CASRRGDTSYEQYF
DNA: TGTGCCAGCCGCCGGGGGGACACATCCTACGAGCAGTACTTC

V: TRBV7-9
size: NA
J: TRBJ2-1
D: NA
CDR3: CASSLRSRDRDNEQFF
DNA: TGTGCCAGCAGCTTACGATCCAGGGACCGGGACAATGAGCAGTTCTTC

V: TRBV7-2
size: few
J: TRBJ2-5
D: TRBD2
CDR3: CASSLGTSGRKGETQYF
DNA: TGTGCCAGCAGCTTAGGGACTAGCGGGAGGAAGGGAGAGACCCAGTACTTC

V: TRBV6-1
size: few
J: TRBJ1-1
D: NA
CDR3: CASQRTPPEAFF
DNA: TGTGCCAGCCAACGGACTCCACCTGAAGCTTTCTTT

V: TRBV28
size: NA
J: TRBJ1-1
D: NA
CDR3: CASSEQGYTEAFF
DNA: TGTGCCAGCAGTGAACAGGGTTACACTGAAGCTTTCTTT

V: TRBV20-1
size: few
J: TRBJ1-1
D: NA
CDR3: CSARTDPNTEAFF
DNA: TGCAGTGCTAGGACAGACCCGAACACTGAAGCTTTCTTT

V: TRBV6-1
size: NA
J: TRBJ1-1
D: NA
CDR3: CASLGLRNTEAFF
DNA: TGTGCCAGCTTAGGGCTGAGGAACACTGAAGCTTTCTTT